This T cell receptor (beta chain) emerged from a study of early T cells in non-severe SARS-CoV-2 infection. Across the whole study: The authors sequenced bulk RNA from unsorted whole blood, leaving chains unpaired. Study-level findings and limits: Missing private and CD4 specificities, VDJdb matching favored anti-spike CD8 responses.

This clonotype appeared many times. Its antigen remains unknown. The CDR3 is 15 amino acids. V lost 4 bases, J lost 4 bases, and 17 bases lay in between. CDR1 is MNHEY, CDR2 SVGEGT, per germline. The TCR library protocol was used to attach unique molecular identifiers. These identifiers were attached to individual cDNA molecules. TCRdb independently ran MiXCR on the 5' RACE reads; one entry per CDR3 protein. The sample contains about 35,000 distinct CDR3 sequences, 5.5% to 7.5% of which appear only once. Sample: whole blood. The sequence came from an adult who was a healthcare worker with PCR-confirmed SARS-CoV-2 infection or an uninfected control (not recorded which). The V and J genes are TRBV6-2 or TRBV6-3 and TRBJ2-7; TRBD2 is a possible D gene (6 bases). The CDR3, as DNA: TGTGCCAGCAGTTCCACCCGGGACTTCCCGTACGAGCAGTACTTC. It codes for CASSSTRDFPYEQYF.